This TCR beta chain stems from a study of early T cells in non-severe SARS-CoV-2 infection. Study-wide background: Sequencing targeted bulk RNA from unsorted whole blood, leaving chains unpaired. Points from the study as a whole: VDJdb matching favored anti-spike CD8 responses, missing private and CD4 specificities.

This CDR3 has 15 residues. Germline V gene data show CDR1 as SGHTS and CDR2 as YDEGEE. Trimming took 5 bases from V and 3 from J; bases not matched to a gene: 6. Unique molecular identifier tags were affixed to discrete cDNA molecules. Using its own MiXCR run on the 5' RACE reads, TCRdb lists one record per CDR3 protein. The sample shows 70,000 to 95,000 distinct CDR3 sequences, over 9% of them seen only once. The sample holds a few counts of this clonotype. The antigen is undetermined. Sequenced material: whole blood. The receptor's source is an adult who was a healthcare worker with PCR-confirmed SARS-CoV-2 infection or an uninfected control (not recorded which). This rearrangement joins TRBV5-8 to TRBJ2-3; 10 nucleotides match TRBD2. Written as DNA, the CDR3 is TGTGCCAGCAGACGAGCGGGGGGGCGAACAGATACGCAGTATTTT. Translation: CASRRAGGRTDTQYF.